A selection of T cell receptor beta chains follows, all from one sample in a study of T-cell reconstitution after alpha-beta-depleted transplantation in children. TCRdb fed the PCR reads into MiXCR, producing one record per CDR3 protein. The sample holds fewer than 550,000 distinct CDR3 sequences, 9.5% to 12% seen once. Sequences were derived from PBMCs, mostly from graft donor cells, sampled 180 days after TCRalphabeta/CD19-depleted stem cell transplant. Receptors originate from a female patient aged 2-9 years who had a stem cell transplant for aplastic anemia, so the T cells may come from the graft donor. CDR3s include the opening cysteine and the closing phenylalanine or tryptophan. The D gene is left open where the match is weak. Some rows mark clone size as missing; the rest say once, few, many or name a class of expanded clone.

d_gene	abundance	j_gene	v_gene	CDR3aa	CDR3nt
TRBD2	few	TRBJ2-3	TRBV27	CASSLSREWTDTQYF	TGTGCCAGCAGTTTATCGCGGGAGTGGACAGATACGCAGTATTTT
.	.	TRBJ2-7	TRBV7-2	CASSRTSHEQYF	TGTGCCAGCAGTCGGACGTCCCACGAGCAGTACTTC
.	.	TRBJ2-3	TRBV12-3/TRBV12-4	CASSPGGQSTDTQYF	TGTGCCAGCAGTCCGGGGGGACAGAGCACAGATACGCAGTATTTT
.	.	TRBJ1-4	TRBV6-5	CASSYGRINEKLFF	TGTGCCAGCAGTTACGGTCGGATTAATGAAAAACTGTTTTTT
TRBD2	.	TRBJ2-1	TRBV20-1	CSAWTSGNNEQFF	TGCAGTGCTTGGACTAGCGGGAACAATGAGCAGTTCTTC
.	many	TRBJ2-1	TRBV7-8	CASSSRAINYNEQFF	TGTGCCAGCAGCTCGAGGGCCATTAATTACAATGAGCAGTTCTTC
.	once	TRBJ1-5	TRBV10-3	CAISESPPSVQPQHF	TGTGCCATCAGTGAGAGTCCTCCTTCGGTACAGCCCCAGCATTTT
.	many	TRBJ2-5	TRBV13	CASSPPGEETQYF	TGTGCCAGCAGCCCGCCGGGTGAAGAGACCCAGTACTTC
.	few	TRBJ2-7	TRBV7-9	CASSRLGGSRYEQYF	TGTGCCAGCAGCCGCCTGGGGGGAAGTCGCTACGAGCAGTACTTC
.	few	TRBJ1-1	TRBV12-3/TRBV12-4	CASGWVGDTEAFF	TGTGCCAGCGGGTGGGTGGGGGACACTGAAGCTTTCTTT
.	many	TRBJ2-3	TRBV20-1	CSARGGPDTQYF	TGCAGTGCCCGAGGGGGACCAGATACGCAGTATTTT
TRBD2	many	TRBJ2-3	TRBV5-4	CASSLDAAGGTDTQYF	TGTGCCAGCAGCTTGGATGCAGCGGGGGGCACAGATACGCAGTATTTT
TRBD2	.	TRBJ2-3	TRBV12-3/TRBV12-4	CASSLAYLLAASTDTQYF	TGTGCCAGCAGTTTAGCCTACTTACTAGCGGCTAGCACAGATACGCAGTATTTT
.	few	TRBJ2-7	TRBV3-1	CASSQKQFHEQYF	TGTGCCAGCAGCCAAAAACAGTTCCACGAGCAGTACTTC
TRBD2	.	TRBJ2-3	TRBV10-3	CAISVLLPGLAAQADTQYF	TGTGCCATCAGTGTCCTCCTCCCGGGACTAGCCGCCCAGGCAGATACGCAGTATTTT
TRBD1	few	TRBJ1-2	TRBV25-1	CASSESLGDRGRNYGYTF	TGTGCCAGCAGTGAATCCCTCGGGGACAGGGGTCGTAACTATGGCTACACCTTC
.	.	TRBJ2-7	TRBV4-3	CASSHRPGSLSYEQYF	TGCGCCAGCAGCCACCGACCGGGTTCTCTTTCCTACGAGCAGTACTTC
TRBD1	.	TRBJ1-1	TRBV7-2	CASSLALRGQGWLEAFF	TGTGCCAGCAGCTTAGCCTTAAGGGGACAGGGATGGCTCGAAGCTTTCTTT
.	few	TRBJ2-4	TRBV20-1	CSASRLAKNIQYF	TGCAGTGCCTCTCGGCTAGCCAAAAACATTCAGTACTTC
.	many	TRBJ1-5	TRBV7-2	CASSPLRIVQPQHF	TGTGCCAGCAGCCCCCTGAGGATTGTTCAGCCCCAGCATTTT
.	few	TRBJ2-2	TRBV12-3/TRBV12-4	CASRGENTGELFF	TGTGCCAGCAGGGGAGAGAACACCGGGGAGCTGTTTTTT
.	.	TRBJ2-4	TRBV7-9	CASSADGGRAKNIQYF	TGTGCCAGCAGCGCTGACGGAGGTCGAGCCAAAAACATTCAGTACTTC
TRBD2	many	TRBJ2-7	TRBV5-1	CASSLARGTYEQYF	TGCGCCAGCAGCTTGGCGCGGGGGACCTACGAGCAGTACTTC
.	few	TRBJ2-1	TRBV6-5	CASSYPQGGLFF	TGTGCCAGCAGTTACCCCCAGGGAGGCTTGTTCTTC
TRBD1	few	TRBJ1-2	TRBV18	CASSPRGQGVPVYGYTF	TGTGCCAGCTCGCCCCGGGGACAGGGGGTGCCGGTCTATGGCTACACCTTC
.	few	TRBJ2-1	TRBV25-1	CASRGVLGGSSYNEQFF	TGTGCCAGCAGGGGGGTTTTGGGCGGAAGCTCCTACAATGAGCAGTTCTTC
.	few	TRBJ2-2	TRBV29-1	CSGGRRNTGELFF	TGCAGCGGGGGTAGACGGAACACCGGGGAGCTGTTTTTT
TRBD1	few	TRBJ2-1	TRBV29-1	CSVHMTGGPFEGLYNEQFF	TGCAGCGTTCACATGACAGGGGGCCCCTTTGAGGGGTTATACAATGAGCAGTTCTTC
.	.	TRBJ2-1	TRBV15	CATSRVTGEEGDEQFF	TGTGCCACCAGCAGAGTGACGGGAGAAGAAGGCGATGAGCAGTTCTTC
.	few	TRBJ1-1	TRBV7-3	CASSLTSGLNTEAFF	TGTGCCAGCAGCTTAACGTCAGGCCTGAACACTGAAGCTTTCTTT
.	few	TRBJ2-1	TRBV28	CASGGPYIYNEQFF	TGTGCCAGCGGGGGGCCCTACATTTACAATGAGCAGTTCTTC
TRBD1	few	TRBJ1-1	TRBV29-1	CSSKGQGGSNTEAFF	TGCAGCTCAAAAGGACAGGGAGGATCGAACACTGAAGCTTTCTTT
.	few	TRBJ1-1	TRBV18	CASSPPPVMNTEAFF	TGTGCCAGCTCACCACCTCCGGTCATGAACACTGAAGCTTTCTTT
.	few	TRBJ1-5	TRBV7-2	CASSLDSRRDQPQHF	TGTGCCAGCAGCTTAGACAGCAGACGGGATCAGCCCCAGCATTTT
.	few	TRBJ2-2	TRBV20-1	CSAPGLFQGGELFF	TGCAGTGCTCCGGGACTCTTCCAGGGCGGGGAGCTGTTTTTT
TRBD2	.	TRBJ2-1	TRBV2	CASSEARTSFSQFF	TGTGCCAGCAGTGAAGCACGGACTAGTTTTTCTCAGTTCTTC
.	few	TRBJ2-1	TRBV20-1	CSARQGNNEQFF	TGCAGTGCTCGTCAGGGTAACAATGAGCAGTTCTTC
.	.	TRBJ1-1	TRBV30	CAWDLGNTEAFF	TGTGCCTGGGATCTCGGGAACACTGAAGCTTTCTTT
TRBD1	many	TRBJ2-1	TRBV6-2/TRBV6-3	CATTRQGVNEQFF	TGTGCCACCACCCGACAGGGGGTGAATGAGCAGTTCTTC
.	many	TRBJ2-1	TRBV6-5	CASSYSGSYLYNEQFF	TGTGCCAGCAGTTACTCCGGCTCGTATTTATACAATGAGCAGTTCTTC
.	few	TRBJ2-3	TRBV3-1	CASTLLGGDTQYF	TGTGCCAGCACCTTACTTGGGGGAGATACGCAGTATTTT
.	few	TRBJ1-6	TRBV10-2	CASSESNREDSPLHF	TGCGCCAGCAGTGAGTCGAACAGGGAGGATTCACCCCTCCACTTT
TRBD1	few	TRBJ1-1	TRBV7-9	CASSLDPGQGHTEAFF	TGTGCCAGCAGCTTAGACCCGGGACAGGGACACACTGAAGCTTTCTTT
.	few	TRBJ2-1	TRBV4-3	CASSQEGSGWVYNEQFF	TGCGCCAGCAGCCAAGAAGGGAGTGGCTGGGTTTACAATGAGCAGTTCTTC
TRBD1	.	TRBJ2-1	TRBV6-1	CASNVGQGNYNEQFF	TGTGCCAGTAACGTAGGACAGGGGAACTACAATGAGCAGTTCTTC
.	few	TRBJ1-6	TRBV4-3	CASSQVAETANSPLHF	TGCGCCAGCAGCCAAGTAGCCGAGACAGCCAATTCACCCCTCCACTTT
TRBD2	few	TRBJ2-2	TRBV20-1	CSARVPPSGRTNGELFF	TGCAGTGCTAGAGTTCCGCCTAGCGGGAGAACGAACGGGGAGCTGTTTTTT
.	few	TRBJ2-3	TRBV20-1	CSARGESTDTQYF	TGCAGTGCTAGAGGAGAAAGCACAGATACGCAGTATTTT
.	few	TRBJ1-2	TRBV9	CASSVGQLSSYGYTF	TGTGCCAGCAGCGTAGGACAGCTGTCAAGTTATGGCTACACCTTC
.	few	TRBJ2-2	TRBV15	CATSRENRDDGELFF	TGTGCCACCAGCAGAGAAAACAGGGATGACGGGGAGCTGTTTTTT